Shown below are 14 T cell receptor beta chains from a single sample sequenced in a study of blood T cell repertoires in COVID-19. Sequenced by immunoSEQ multiplex PCR; TCRdb stores in-frame clones only, minus some. The repertoire holds some 80,000 clones, with roughly 78% as singletons. The sample comprised peripheral blood. These receptors originate from a human donor in a cohort sampled during active COVID-19.

J is TRBJ2-7 and V is TRBV5-1, with 8 positions matching TRBD1. Trimming cost V 3 bases and J 2 bases; bases outside gene matches: 4. The CDR3 covers 14 residues. Germline V gene sequence: CDR1 SGHRS, CDR2 YFSETQ. The CDR3 DNA reads TGCGCCAGCAGCTCCTGGACAGGGCCCTACGAGCAGTACTTC. Its translation is CASSSWTGPYEQYF.

The chain joins TRBV11-2 to TRBJ2-3; 7 bases map to TRBD2. CDR1 is SGHAT, CDR2 FQNNGV, per germline. The CDR3 covers 17 residues. With V trimmed by 0 bases and J by 0 bases, 6 bases remained unmatched. CDR3 protein: CASSLDGGSGSTDTQYF. In DNA form, the CDR3 reads TGTGCCAGCAGCTTAGATGGGGGTAGCGGGAGCACAGATACGCAGTATTTT.

The chain employs TRBV2 and TRBJ1-5; TRBD1 matches at 8 bases. CDR1 and CDR2 (germline): SNHLY, FYNNEI. The CDR3 totals 16 residues. V gave up 4 bases and J gave up 0 bases; unmatched junction bases: 5. CDR3: CASSVRQGSSNQPQHF. As DNA, the CDR3 is TGTGCCAGCAGTGTACGACAGGGGTCTAGCAATCAGCCCCAGCATTTT.

V and J are TRBV6-1 and TRBJ1-2; D gene uncertain. The CDR3 runs to 15 residues. Germline lookup yields CDR1 MNHNS and CDR2 SASEGT. The V end was cut by 1 base, the J end by 0 bases, with 9 bases between. The CDR3 bases are TGTGCCAGCAGTGAAGTCGGGTCCTCTAACTATGGCTACACCTTC. Its protein product is CASSEVGSSNYGYTF.

The rearrangement links TRBV9 to TRBJ2-7; no definite D call. CDR1 is SGDLS and CDR2 is YYNGEE in the germline V gene. V shed 4 bases and J shed 2 bases, with 10 bases lying between them. The CDR3 spans 13 residues. The CDR3 DNA follows: TGTGCCAGCAGCCCCAGTTCGACCTACGAGCAGTACTTC. Its protein product is CASSPSSTYEQYF.

The V and J genes are TRBV24-1 and TRBJ2-2, with 9 positions matching TRBD1. The germline CDR1 and CDR2 sequences are KGHDR and SFDVKD. The CDR3 length is 16 residues. V lost 3 bases and J lost 6; bases outside the gene matches: 7. CDR3: CATSDQGQGRSGELFF. The CDR3 DNA reads TGTGCCACCAGTGATCAGGGACAGGGAAGATCCGGGGAGCTGTTTTTT.

This rearrangement joins TRBV30 to TRBJ1-3; the D is unclear. The CDR3 contains 12 residues. Trimming cost V 5 bases and J 0 bases, with 5 bases left between them. Germline CDR1 is GTSNPN and CDR2 is SVGIG (reference sequence). The CDR3 bases are TGTGCCTGGGTCTCCTCTGGAAACACCATATATTTT. Protein: CAWVSSGNTIYF.

The chain links TRBV7-3 to TRBJ2-3; 7 nucleotides align to TRBD1. The V and J ends lost 4 bases and 10 bases, in that order; junction bases with no gene match: 5. Germline CDR1 and CDR2: SGHTA and FQGTGA. The CDR3 sequence is 12 residues long. The DNA for the CDR3 is TGTGCCAGCAGCTCCGAGACAGGGCCGCAGTATTTT. This sequence encodes CASSSETGPQYF.

The chain uses TRBV19 and TRBJ1-2, with 7 bases aligning to TRBD1. CDR3 length equals 15 residues. The junction had 11 bases not matched to a gene; V was cut back by 6 bases and J by 4 bases. The germline V gene has CDR1 LNHDA and CDR2 SQIVND (reference sequence). The CDR3 DNA reads as TGTGCCAGTAGCCCATCGAGGGGGCTAGGCTATGGCTACACCTTC. This encodes CASSPSRGLGYGYTF.

J is TRBJ2-7 and V is TRBV6-5; possibly TRBD2 for D (5 bases). CDR3 length: 14 amino acids. Trimming shortened V by 7 bases and J by 0 bases, and 13 bases separated the two germline ends. CDR1 is MNHEY and CDR2 is SVGAGI in the germline V gene. CDR3 DNA: TGTGCCAGCACAACGGGGTACCCCTCCTACGAGCAGTACTTC. It codes for CASTTGYPSYEQYF.

This clone was detected only a few times. CDR3 sequence (DNA): TGTGCCAGCAGCTTAACTAGGGGGCAGCCCCAGCATTTT. Translation gives CASSLTRGQPQHF. The chain links TRBV7-8 to TRBJ1-5; a weak D match, TRBD1 (6 bases). Trimming took 2 bases from V and 7 from J, leaving 9 bases between them. The length of the CDR3 is 13 residues. Per germline, CDR1 SGHVS and CDR2 FQNEAQ.

The chain is built from TRBV2 and TRBJ1-5; TRBD1 is a possible D gene (5 bases). Germline assignment: CDR1 SNHLY and CDR2 FYNNEI. The V end was cut by 6 bases, the J end by 0 bases, with 12 bases between. The CDR3 contains 15 residues. The CDR3 DNA is TGTGCCAGCAGCGACCAGGGTTATAGCAATCAGCCCCAGCATTTT. Its protein is CASSDQGYSNQPQHF.

This chain joins TRBV6-5 and TRBJ1-2; possibly TRBD1 for D (5 bases). Germline lookup yields CDR1 MNHEY and CDR2 SVGAGI. V was pared by 6 bases and J by 5 bases, with 19 bases between. CDR3 length: 15 amino acids. The CDR3 loop is CASRITSVGQYGYTF. The CDR3 region has the DNA TGTGCCAGCAGAATTACATCGGTGGGGCAATATGGCTACACCTTC.

The chain has TRBV5-4 and TRBJ1-1; TRBD1 matches 7 bases. CDR1 and CDR2 from the germline V gene are SGHNT and YYREEE (reference sequence). V gave up 0 bases and J gave up 1 base; unmatched junction bases: 3. This CDR3 is built from 15 residues. Here the CDR3 reads CASSLVQGGNTEAFF. For the CDR3, the DNA is TGTGCCAGCAGCTTGGTCCAGGGGGGGAACACTGAAGCTTTCTTT.